This TCR beta chain came from a study of memory CD4+ T cells and cytomegalovirus serostatus. At the level of the study: Of the healthy Belgian adults, 9 or 10 were CMV seropositive and 24 seronegative. Study-wide findings and caveats: Of 164 reported CMV TCRbeta sequences, some 67 were found in memory CD4+ repertoires. The CMV-associated TCR signature appears largely within the CD4+ memory repertoire.

In this sample, this clone turned up a few times. The antigen remains undetermined. Libraries were prepared by immunoSEQ multiplex PCR; TCRdb keeps only in-frame clonotypes and omits some of them. Of about 59,000 clones listed, roughly three quarters are singletons. The CDR3 loop spans 13 amino acids. The germline gives CDR1 GTSNPN, CDR2 SVGIG (reference sequence). Trimming cost V 0 bases and J 6 bases, with 9 bases left between them. The sort gate was single viable CD3+CD4+CD8-CD45RO+ cells for memory CD4+ T cells. After thawing, CD4+ T cells were positively selected. The V call is TRBV30, the J call TRBJ1-5, with D uncertain. The origin of this receptor is an adult in good health and CMV-seronegative. Sequencing was performed on memory CD4+ T cells from blood. CDR3 nucleotides: TGTGCCTGGAGTGTACGGGCGGGTCAGCCCCAGCATTTT. This translates into CAWSVRAGQPQHF.